This T cell receptor beta chain was captured in a study of cytomegalovirus exposure and HLA in healthy donors. Across the study: Earlier findings included about 120 million unique TCR beta sequences obtained from about 179 million T cells.

Both 60 Vbeta primers and 13 Jbeta primers went into the PCR. Clones were read by immunoSEQ multiplex PCR, and TCRdb kept only the in-frame ones, dropping some. This repertoire shows approximately 110,000 clones, around 67% found once; its top ten account for more than 4.5%. At sampling all donors were nominally healthy, likely with unrecorded immune exposures. This clone turned up a few times. The antigen is unknown. General study results and limits: Later analysis reportedly placed an Asian-associated ancestry cluster below the approximately 650-donor mean in N-insertions. Cytomegalovirus-associated TCR beta chains were listed, numbering 150 to 200.

V was trimmed by 6 bases and J by 4 bases, leaving 11 bases between them. The CDR3 spans 13 residues. From germline, CDR1 is SNHLY and CDR2 FYNNEI. The chain couples TRBV2 to TRBJ2-3; maybe TRBD1 (6 bases). This clonotype was obtained from a man in his sixties in good health and CMV-seropositive. The sample was PBMCs. As DNA, the CDR3 is TGTGCCAGCAGCGACTACAGGGCAGATACGCAGTATTTT. Residues: CASSDYRADTQYF.